This is a list of T cell receptor beta chains from one sample in a study of T cells in Graves' hyperthyroidism and ophthalmopathy. Via MiXCR, TCRdb re-called the multiplex PCR reads, giving one row per CDR3 protein. There are 550,000 to 850,000 distinct CDR3 sequences in the sample; approximately 19% occur only once, and 16% lies in the top ten. The specimen sequenced was blood. These receptor sequences come from a woman aged 50 to 60 with Graves' hyperthyroidism that later progressed to Graves' ophthalmopathy. Each CDR3 is given with its conserved first and last residue. Fields, in order: clone size, J gene, V gene, D gene, CDR3 DNA, CDR3 protein. D genes are given only for firm matches. Clone size, where shown, is once, few, many, or a class for clones that have expanded.

few | TRBJ2-2 | TRBV7-3 | TRBD1 | TGTGCCAGCAGCTCGGATGGACAGGGGGCCACCGGGGAGCTGTTTTTT | CASSSDGQGATGELFF
many | TRBJ2-7 | TRBV3-1 | . | TGTGCCAGCAGCTCCCCCAGCAGGGACACCTACGAGCAGTACTTC | CASSSPSRDTYEQYF
many | TRBJ1-1 | TRBV20-1 | . | TGCAGTGTTCGGAGGGAGGGGACTGAAGCTTTCTTT | CSVRREGTEAFF
. | TRBJ1-4 | TRBV12-3/TRBV12-4 | . | TGTGCCAGCAGTTTAATCGGGGACGGGCTTGAAAAACTGTTTTTT | CASSLIGDGLEKLFF
many | TRBJ1-5 | TRBV2 | . | TGTGCCAGCAGTGAAGGGACAGAGAATCAGCCCCAGCATTTT | CASSEGTENQPQHF
. | TRBJ1-5 | TRBV11-2 | TRBD1 | TGTGCCAGCAGCCGGGGCGGGACAGGGCGAAGTCAGCCCCAGCATTTT | CASSRGGTGRSQPQHF
few | TRBJ1-2 | TRBV19 | . | TGTGCCAGTAGTATAGATATGGCGGGCGTCGAGGGCTACACCTTC | CASSIDMAGVEGYTF
many | TRBJ2-7 | TRBV5-1 | . | TGCGCCAGCAGCTCGAACAGGGTGGAGGACGAGCAGTACTTC | CASSSNRVEDEQYF
. | TRBJ2-7 | TRBV5-1 | TRBD1 | TGCGCCAGCAGCTTGGAGACAGGGCAAGGCTCCTACGAGCAGTACTTC | CASSLETGQGSYEQYF
. | TRBJ1-4 | TRBV7-9 | . | TGTGCCAGCAGCACCTGGGATAATAATGAAAAACTGTTTTTT | CASSTWDNNEKLFF
. | TRBJ2-5 | TRBV7-6 | TRBD2 | TGTGCCAGCAGCTCAACACACTCGGGACTAGCGGGGAGTTTGAGAGAGACCCAGTACTTC | CASSSTHSGLAGSLRETQYF
. | TRBJ1-1 | TRBV5-1 | . | TGCGCCAGCAGCTCGGTCCGGGGGGGGCTAGAGACTGAAGCTTTCTTT | CASSSVRGGLETEAFF
. | TRBJ1-6 | TRBV6-1 | . | TGTGCCAGCCGTTTAACCGCGACCTATTCACCCCTCCACTTT | CASRLTATYSPLHF
few | TRBJ2-5 | TRBV5-6 | TRBD2 | TGTGCCAGCAGCTTGGCCGGAGGTAGCGGGGGGACGGAGACCCAGTACTTC | CASSLAGGSGGTETQYF
few | TRBJ2-1 | TRBV27 | . | TGTGCCAGCAGTTTAGACTTTACTTTCGGCAATGAGCGGTTCTTC | CASSLDFTFGNERFF
few | TRBJ2-2 | TRBV7-2 | TRBD1 | TGTGCCAGCAGGCACGACAGGGGCACCGGGGAGCTGTTTTTT | CASRHDRGTGELFF
. | TRBJ2-6 | TRBV7-3 | . | TGTGCCAGCAGCTTACAGTCCTACTCTGGGGCCAACGTCCTGACTTTC | CASSLQSYSGANVLTF
. | TRBJ2-7 | TRBV20-1 | TRBD1 | TGCAGCGCGGACAGGGCACGGGAGCAGTACTTC | CSADRAREQYF
many | TRBJ2-1 | TRBV24-1 | TRBD1 | TGTGCCACCAGCCCGGGACAGGGGGCCTATGAGCAGTTCTTC | CATSPGQGAYEQFF
. | TRBJ1-4 | TRBV9 | TRBD1 | TGTGCCAGCTCCCAGGGACAGGGATATGAAAAACTGTTTTTT | CASSQGQGYEKLFF
many | TRBJ1-5 | TRBV12-3/TRBV12-4 | TRBD1 | TGTGCCAGCAGAGGACAGGGCAATCAGCCCCAGCATTTT | CASRGQGNQPQHF
. | TRBJ1-1 | TRBV7-2 | . | TGTGCCAGCAGCTCCTGGGCGGGTTCGAACACTGAAGCTTTCTTT | CASSSWAGSNTEAFF
few | TRBJ1-2 | TRBV20-1 | . | TGCAGTGCTAGCCCAGGGGCGGGGAGCTACACCTTC | CSASPGAGSYTF
many | TRBJ2-5 | TRBV7-8 | TRBD1 | TGTGCCAGCAGCGTCGGGACAGGGGGCGGAGAGACCCAGTACTTC | CASSVGTGGGETQYF
. | TRBJ2-1 | TRBV10-3 | . | TGTGCCAGCAGTTACAAGGTTTTCGGTGAGCAGTTCTTC | CASSYKVFGEQFF
once | TRBJ2-2 | TRBV7-2 | . | TGTGCCAGCAGCCTCTGGGACGGGGGCACCGGGGAGCTGTTTTTT | CASSLWDGGTGELFF
. | TRBJ2-3 | TRBV7-8 | . | TGTGCCAGCAGTTCTCGCCGTGTCCTGGGGCCTAGCACAGATACGCAGTATTTT | CASSSRRVLGPSTDTQYF
. | TRBJ2-1 | TRBV10-2 | TRBD1 | TGCGCCAGCGAGGGACAGACCGCCTACAATGAGCAGCTCTTC | CASEGQTAYNEQLF
many | TRBJ2-5 | TRBV5-1 | . | TGCGCCAGCAGCTTGGGAGGAAGGACGGACATCCAAGAGACCCAGTACTTC | CASSLGGRTDIQETQYF
few | TRBJ2-7 | TRBV29-1 | . | TGCAGCGTTGAAATCGGAGATGTCTACGAGCAGTACTTC | CSVEIGDVYEQYF
. | TRBJ2-7 | TRBV19 | . | TGTACCAGTAGTTTCGAACGAACCCTAAGCTCCTACGAGCAGTACTTC | CTSSFERTLSSYEQYF
many | TRBJ1-1 | TRBV3-1 | . | TGTGCCAGCAGCCAGGATAGGGACACTGAAGCTTTCTTT | CASSQDRDTEAFF
many | TRBJ1-5 | TRBV6-1 | . | TGTGCCAGCAGTGCGGGGGGGTACTGGAGTCGGGGGATCAGCAATCAGCCCCAGCATTTT | CASSAGGYWSRGISNQPQHF
. | TRBJ1-2 | TRBV3-1 | . | TGTGCCAGCAGCCAAGGGGAGCTCCGCTATGGCTACACCTTC | CASSQGELRYGYTF
few | TRBJ1-2 | TRBV5-4 | . | TGTGCCAGCAGCTCAGAGACAGGCTCGGACTACACCTTC | CASSSETGSDYTF
many | TRBJ1-6 | TRBV12-3/TRBV12-4 | . | TGTGCCAGCAGTTTACCGGGGGGACCCTATAATTCACCCCTCCACTTT | CASSLPGGPYNSPLHF
few | TRBJ1-1 | TRBV14 | . | TGTGCCAGCAGCCCCTGGACAGCTGCGAACACTGAAGCTTTCTTT | CASSPWTAANTEAFF
. | TRBJ2-3 | TRBV6-2/TRBV6-3 | TRBD1 | TGTGCCAGTACAGGGGCCGCGGAAGGTACGCAGTATTTT | CASTGAAEGTQYF
. | TRBJ2-2 | TRBV5-6 | TRBD1 | TGTGCCAGCAGCGAAGACAGGGATTTCTTTGTCACCGGGGAGCTGTTTTTT | CASSEDRDFFVTGELFF
. | TRBJ1-4 | TRBV5-5 | . | TGTGCCAGCAGGGAGGTCGCGACTCCCTTTTTGACTAATGAAAAACTGTTTTTT | CASREVATPFLTNEKLFF
many | TRBJ2-7 | TRBV20-1 | TRBD2 | TGCAGTGCTACCCTAGCGGGCGTTCGGGACGAGCAGTACTTC | CSATLAGVRDEQYF
many | TRBJ1-1 | TRBV18 | . | TGTGCCAGCTCACCACCCAACGAGAACACTGAAGCTTTCTTT | CASSPPNENTEAFF
. | TRBJ2-1 | TRBV3-1 | TRBD1 | TGTGCCAGCAGCCGCGGGACAGGGTACTACAATGAGCAGTTCTTC | CASSRGTGYYNEQFF
many | TRBJ1-2 | TRBV3-1 | . | TGTGCCAGCAGCCAAGATGACCGATACAGGGTTATTGGCTACACCTTC | CASSQDDRYRVIGYTF
. | TRBJ1-5 | TRBV6-5 | . | TGTGCCAGCAGTTACTCGTTATCTAGCAATCAGCCCCAGCATTTT | CASSYSLSSNQPQHF
many | TRBJ1-1 | TRBV5-5 | . | TGTGCCAGCACCTTACTACAGGGCCTCACTGAAGCTTTCTTT | CASTLLQGLTEAFF
. | TRBJ2-3 | TRBV19 | TRBD2 | TGTGCCAGTAAAACTAGCGGGGTGCCGACAGATACGCAGTATTTT | CASKTSGVPTDTQYF
many | TRBJ1-1 | TRBV12-3/TRBV12-4 | TRBD1 | TGTGCCAGCAGTGCGGACAGGGGGACTGAAGCTTTCTTT | CASSADRGTEAFF
many | TRBJ1-5 | TRBV18 | . | TGTGCCAGCTCACCTTCGCGACAATCCAATCAGCCCCAGCATTTT | CASSPSRQSNQPQHF
. | TRBJ2-7 | TRBV27 | TRBD2 | TGTGCCAGCAGTTTATCTTTGTTTGGCGGGGGAGAGCAGTACTTC | CASSLSLFGGGEQYF
. | TRBJ2-3 | TRBV5-4 | . | TGTGCCAGCAGCCGTGAGAGGAACACAGATACGCAGTATTTT | CASSRERNTDTQYF
many | TRBJ2-7 | TRBV12-3/TRBV12-4 | TRBD1 | TGTGCCAGCAGCGGACAGGCCGCGGCCTACGAGCAGTACTTC | CASSGQAAAYEQYF
many | TRBJ2-5 | TRBV12-3/TRBV12-4 | TRBD1 | TGTGCCAGCAGTACCAAGACAGGGCCCTACCAAGAGACCCAGTACTTC | CASSTKTGPYQETQYF